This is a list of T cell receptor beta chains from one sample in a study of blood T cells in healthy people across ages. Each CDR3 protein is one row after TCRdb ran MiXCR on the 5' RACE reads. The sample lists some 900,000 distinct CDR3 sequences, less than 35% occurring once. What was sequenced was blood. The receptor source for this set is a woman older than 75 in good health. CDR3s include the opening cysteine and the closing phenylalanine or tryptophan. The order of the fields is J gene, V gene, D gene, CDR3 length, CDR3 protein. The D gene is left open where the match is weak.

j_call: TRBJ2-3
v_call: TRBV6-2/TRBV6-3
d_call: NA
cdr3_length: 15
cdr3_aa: CASSYSVHHTDTQYF

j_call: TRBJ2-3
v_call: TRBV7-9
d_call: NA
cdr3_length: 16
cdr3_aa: CASSKRSATGTDTQYF

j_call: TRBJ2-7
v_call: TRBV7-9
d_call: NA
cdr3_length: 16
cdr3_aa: CASSLGGTGRGYEQYF

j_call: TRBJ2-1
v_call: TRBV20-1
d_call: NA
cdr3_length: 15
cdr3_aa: CSAPGHRTSRNRQFF

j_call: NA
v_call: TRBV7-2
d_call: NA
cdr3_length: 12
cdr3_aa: CASTRMQETQYF

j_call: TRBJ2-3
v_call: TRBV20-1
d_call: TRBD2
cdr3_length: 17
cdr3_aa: CSARTTSGWTRTDTQYF

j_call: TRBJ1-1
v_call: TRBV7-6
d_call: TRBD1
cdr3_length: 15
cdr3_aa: CASSTGQVAGTEAFF

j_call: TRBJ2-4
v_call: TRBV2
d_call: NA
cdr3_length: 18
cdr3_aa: CASSDLRNARSSKNIQYF

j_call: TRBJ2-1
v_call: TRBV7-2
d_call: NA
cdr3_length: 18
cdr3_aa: CASSSRGLAWEVYNEQFF

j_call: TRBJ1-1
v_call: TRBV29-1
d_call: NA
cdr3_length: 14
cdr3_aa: CSALDPGDLLKAFF

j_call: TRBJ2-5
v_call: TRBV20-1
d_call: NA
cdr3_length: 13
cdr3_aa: CSALGALENEQYF

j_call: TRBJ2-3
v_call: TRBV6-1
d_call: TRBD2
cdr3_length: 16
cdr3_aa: CASSEYAGGSTDTQYF

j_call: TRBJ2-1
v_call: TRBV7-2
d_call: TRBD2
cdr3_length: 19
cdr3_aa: CASSLSGLAGGSSYNEQFF

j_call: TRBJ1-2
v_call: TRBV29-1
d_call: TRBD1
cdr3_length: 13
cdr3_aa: CSGSTGTNYGYTF

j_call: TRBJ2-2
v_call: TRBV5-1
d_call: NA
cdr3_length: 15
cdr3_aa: CASSLPGTSTGELFF

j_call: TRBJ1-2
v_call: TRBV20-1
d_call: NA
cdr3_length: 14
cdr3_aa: CSASPGPGDYGYTF

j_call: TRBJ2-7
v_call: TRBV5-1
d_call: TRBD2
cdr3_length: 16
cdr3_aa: CASSRTGTSGAYEQYF

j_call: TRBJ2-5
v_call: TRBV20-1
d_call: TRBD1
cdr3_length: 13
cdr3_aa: CSASGGAPETQYF

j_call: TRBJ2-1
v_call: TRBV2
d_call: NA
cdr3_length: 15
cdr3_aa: CASSVERIAYNEQFF

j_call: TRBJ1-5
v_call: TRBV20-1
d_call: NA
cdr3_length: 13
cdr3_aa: CSAGGGSNQPQHF

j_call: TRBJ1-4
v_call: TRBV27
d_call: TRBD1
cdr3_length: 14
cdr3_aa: CASSRTGSYEKLFF

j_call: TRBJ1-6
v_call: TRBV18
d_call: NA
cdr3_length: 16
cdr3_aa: CASSPSDRRGNSPLHF

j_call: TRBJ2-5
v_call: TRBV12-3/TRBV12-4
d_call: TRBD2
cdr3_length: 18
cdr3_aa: CASSSTGLAGGSGETQYF

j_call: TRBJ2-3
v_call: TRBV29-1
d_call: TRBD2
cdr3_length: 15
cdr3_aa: CSVVTSGGHTDTQYF

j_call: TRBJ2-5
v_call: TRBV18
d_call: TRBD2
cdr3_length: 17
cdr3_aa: CAGSPRTSGGTRETQYF

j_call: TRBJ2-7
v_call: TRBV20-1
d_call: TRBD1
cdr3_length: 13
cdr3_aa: CSARATGTYEQYF

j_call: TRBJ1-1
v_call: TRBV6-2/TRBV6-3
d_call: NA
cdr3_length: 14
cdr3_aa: CASRKPPLQYSAFF

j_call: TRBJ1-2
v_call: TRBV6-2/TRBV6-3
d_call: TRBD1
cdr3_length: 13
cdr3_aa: CASSPNTGQVYTF

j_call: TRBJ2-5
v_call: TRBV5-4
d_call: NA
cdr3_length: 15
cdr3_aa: CASSFPGRGEETQYF

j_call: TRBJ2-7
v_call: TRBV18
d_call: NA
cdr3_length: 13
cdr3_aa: CASSPPARTEQYF

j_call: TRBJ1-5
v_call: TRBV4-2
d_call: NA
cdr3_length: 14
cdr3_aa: CASSQFRGTQPQHF

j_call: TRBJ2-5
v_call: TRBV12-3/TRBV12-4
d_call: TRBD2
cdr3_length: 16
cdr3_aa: CASSLAGGGGGETQYF

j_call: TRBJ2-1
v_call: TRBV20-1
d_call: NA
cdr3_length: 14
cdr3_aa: CSARPRATYNEQFF

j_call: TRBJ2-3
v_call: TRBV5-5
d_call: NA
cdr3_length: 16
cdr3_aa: CASSLALASYTDTQYF

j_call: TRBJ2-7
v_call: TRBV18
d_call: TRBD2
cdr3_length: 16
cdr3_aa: CARTPPGGLGNYEQYF

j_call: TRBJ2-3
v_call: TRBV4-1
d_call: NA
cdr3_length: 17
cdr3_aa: CASSQAETATGTDTQYF

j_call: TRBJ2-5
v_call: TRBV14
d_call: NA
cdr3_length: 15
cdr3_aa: CARSQPGVPKETQYF

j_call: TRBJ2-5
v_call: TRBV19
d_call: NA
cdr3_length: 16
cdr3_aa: CASSRTPRAPWETQYF

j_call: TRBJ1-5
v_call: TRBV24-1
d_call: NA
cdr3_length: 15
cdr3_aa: CATSDSDISNQPQHF

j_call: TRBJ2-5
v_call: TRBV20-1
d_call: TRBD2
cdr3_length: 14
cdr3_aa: CSASSSGGQETQYF

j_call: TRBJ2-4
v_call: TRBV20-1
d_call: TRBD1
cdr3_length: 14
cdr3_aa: CSAREDRGNNIQYF

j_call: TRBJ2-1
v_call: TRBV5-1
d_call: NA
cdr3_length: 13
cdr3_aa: CASSSAGANEQFF

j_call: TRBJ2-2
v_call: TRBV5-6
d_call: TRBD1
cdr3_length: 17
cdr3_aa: CASSPFRQGANGGELFF

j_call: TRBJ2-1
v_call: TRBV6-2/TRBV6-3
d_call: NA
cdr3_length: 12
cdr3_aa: CASTDTGNEQFF